Listed below are T cell receptor beta chains from one sample, sequenced in a study of human versus mouse CDR3 diversity and MHC coevolution. Assay used: immunoSEQ multiplex PCR; TCRdb lists only in-frame clones, some missing. The repertoire includes about 80,000 clones, around 93% of them detected once, and around 1.3% sits in the top ten. The sample was naive CD4+ T cells from blood. The receptors here all came from a person aged 25 to 75 in good health. The CDR3 runs from the conserved cysteine through the conserved F or W. The D gene is left open where the match is weak. Clone sizes are given selectively: once, few, many, or a class where the clone is expanded.

size: .
V: TRBV7-2
D: .
J: TRBJ2-5
length: 11
CDR3: CASSLGQKTYF
DNA: TGTGCCAGCAGCTTAGGACAGAAGACGTACTTC

size: .
V: TRBV19
D: TRBD2
J: TRBJ2-3
length: 16
CDR3: CASSPRTSGRTDTQYF
DNA: TGTGCCAGTAGTCCCCGAACTAGCGGGCGCACAGATACGCAGTATTTT

size: .
V: TRBV5-4
D: TRBD2
J: TRBJ2-1
length: 15
CDR3: CASSLKAGPYNEQFF
DNA: TGTGCCAGCAGCCTAAAAGCGGGGCCTTACAATGAGCAGTTCTTC

size: .
V: TRBV6-6
D: TRBD1
J: TRBJ1-1
length: 15
CDR3: CASSYAQGAETEAFF
DNA: TGTGCCAGCAGCTACGCCCAGGGGGCAGAGACTGAAGCTTTCTTT

size: .
V: TRBV2
D: TRBD1
J: TRBJ1-5
length: 13
CDR3: CASRTGVWQPQHF
DNA: TGTGCCAGCAGGACAGGGGTATGGCAGCCCCAGCATTTT

size: .
V: TRBV4-3
D: .
J: TRBJ1-2
length: 15
CDR3: CASSQSHRINYGYTF
DNA: TGCGCCAGCAGCCAATCGCACAGGATCAACTATGGCTACACCTTC

size: few
V: TRBV6-5
D: .
J: TRBJ1-3
length: 14
CDR3: CASTTGHSGNTIYF
DNA: TGTGCCAGCACAACAGGGCACTCTGGAAACACCATATATTTT

size: .
V: TRBV18
D: TRBD2
J: TRBJ2-7
length: 14
CDR3: CASSPGTSEHEQYF
DNA: TGTGCCAGCTCACCCGGGACTAGCGAACACGAGCAGTACTTC

size: .
V: TRBV6-1
D: TRBD2
J: TRBJ2-7
length: 14
CDR3: CASSERQGLSEQYF
DNA: TGTGCCAGCAGTGAAAGGCAGGGACTAAGCGAGCAGTACTTC

size: .
V: TRBV7-9
D: .
J: TRBJ2-5
length: 13
CDR3: CASSRQPLETQYF
DNA: TGTGCCAGCAGTCGACAGCCGCTCGAGACCCAGTACTTC

size: .
V: TRBV15
D: .
J: TRBJ1-1
length: 16
CDR3: CATSRERRGGDTEAFF
DNA: TGTGCCACCAGCAGAGAGCGTCGTGGGGGGGACACTGAAGCTTTCTTT

size: .
V: TRBV28
D: TRBD2
J: TRBJ2-1
length: 14
CDR3: CASILSGAGNEQFF
DNA: TGTGCCAGCATCCTTAGCGGAGCGGGGAATGAGCAGTTCTTC

size: .
V: TRBV6-1
D: TRBD1
J: TRBJ1-4
length: 15
CDR3: CASSDRGKTNEKLFF
DNA: TGTGCCAGCAGTGACAGGGGGAAGACTAATGAAAAACTGTTTTTT

size: .
V: TRBV4-1
D: .
J: TRBJ2-7
length: 12
CDR3: CASSHYGYEQYF
DNA: TGCGCCAGCAGCCATTACGGCTACGAGCAGTACTTC

size: .
V: TRBV12-1
D: .
J: TRBJ1-6
length: 20
CDR3: CASSFGPGRGLSSYNSPLHF
DNA: TGTGCCAGCAGCTTTGGCCCCGGTAGGGGCTTGAGCTCCTATAATTCACCCCTCCACTTT

size: once
V: TRBV18
D: TRBD2
J: TRBJ2-7
length: 14
CDR3: CASSPWGGTYEQYF
DNA: TGTGCCAGCTCACCATGGGGGGGAACCTACGAGCAGTACTTC

size: .
V: TRBV27
D: TRBD1
J: TRBJ1-1
length: 16
CDR3: CASSPYPGTGKTEAFF
DNA: TGTGCCAGCAGTCCATACCCCGGGACAGGGAAGACTGAAGCTTTCTTT

size: .
V: TRBV28
D: TRBD2
J: TRBJ2-1
length: 17
CDR3: CASSSQGAGGPYNEQFF
DNA: TGTGCCAGCAGTTCCCAGGGTGCGGGAGGGCCCTACAATGAGCAGTTCTTC

size: .
V: TRBV7-3
D: .
J: TRBJ2-3
length: 16
CDR3: CASSRTGTPVTDTQYF
DNA: TGTGCCAGCAGCCGAACCGGGACACCAGTCACAGATACGCAGTATTTT

size: .
V: TRBV7-2
D: TRBD2
J: TRBJ2-7
length: 15
CDR3: CASSPPSGRAGEQYF
DNA: TGTGCCAGCAGCCCACCTAGCGGGAGGGCTGGTGAGCAGTACTTC

size: .
V: TRBV19
D: TRBD2
J: TRBJ2-2
length: 13
CDR3: CATSGGPAGELFF
DNA: TGTGCCACTTCGGGAGGGCCCGCGGGGGAGCTGTTTTTT

size: .
V: TRBV4-3
D: TRBD1
J: TRBJ2-3
length: 17
CDR3: CASSQLRTGGLADTQYF
DNA: TGCGCCAGCAGCCAATTAAGGACAGGAGGTTTGGCAGATACGCAGTATTTT

size: .
V: TRBV27
D: TRBD1
J: TRBJ1-5
length: 15
CDR3: CASSLGGGGNQPQHF
DNA: TGTGCCAGCAGTTTAGGAGGGGGCGGGAATCAGCCCCAGCATTTT

size: .
V: TRBV30
D: TRBD1
J: TRBJ1-3
length: 17
CDR3: CAWSVRARQGPGNTIYF
DNA: TGTGCCTGGAGTGTACGAGCCCGACAGGGACCTGGAAACACCATATATTTT

size: .
V: TRBV19
D: TRBD1
J: TRBJ2-2
length: 14
CDR3: CASSGTGGTGELFF
DNA: TGTGCCAGTAGTGGGACAGGGGGCACCGGGGAGCTGTTTTTT

size: .
V: TRBV5-1
D: TRBD1
J: TRBJ2-3
length: 14
CDR3: CASSWDRDTDTQYF
DNA: TGCGCCAGCAGCTGGGACAGAGACACAGATACGCAGTATTTT

size: .
V: TRBV5-1
D: TRBD1
J: TRBJ1-4
length: 14
CDR3: CASSFGQASEKLFF
DNA: TGCGCCAGCAGTTTTGGACAGGCGAGTGAAAAACTGTTTTTT

size: .
V: TRBV11-2
D: .
J: TRBJ1-1
length: 13
CDR3: CASSLVEDTEAFF
DNA: TGTGCCAGCAGCTTAGTTGAGGACACTGAAGCTTTCTTT

size: .
V: TRBV27
D: .
J: TRBJ2-7
length: 14
CDR3: CASSYHGGSYEQYF
DNA: TGTGCCAGCAGTTACCATGGGGGGTCCTACGAGCAGTACTTC

size: .
V: TRBV7-8
D: .
J: TRBJ2-7
length: 12
CDR3: CASSLAGGEQYF
DNA: TGTGCCAGCAGCTTAGCGGGAGGAGAGCAGTACTTC

size: .
V: TRBV6-4
D: .
J: TRBJ1-3
length: 15
CDR3: CASSDVQVSGNTIYF
DNA: TGTGCCAGCAGTGACGTGCAGGTCTCTGGAAACACCATATATTTT

size: .
V: TRBV19
D: TRBD1
J: TRBJ1-1
length: 17
CDR3: CASSILGTGGAGTEAFF
DNA: TGTGCCAGTAGTATCCTCGGGACAGGGGGCGCGGGCACTGAAGCTTTCTTT

size: .
V: TRBV18
D: .
J: TRBJ1-5
length: 15
CDR3: CASSTGQALERPQHF
DNA: TGTGCCAGCTCTACGGGACAAGCCCTGGAACGGCCCCAGCATTTT

size: .
V: TRBV7-2
D: TRBD1
J: TRBJ2-5
length: 13
CDR3: CASSKDRGETQYF
DNA: TGTGCCAGCAGCAAGGACAGGGGGGAGACCCAGTACTTC

size: .
V: TRBV5-6
D: .
J: TRBJ1-5
length: 16
CDR3: CASSWGGWGPGQPQHF
DNA: TGTGCCAGCAGCTGGGGGGGGTGGGGACCAGGTCAGCCCCAGCATTTT

size: .
V: TRBV18
D: TRBD1
J: TRBJ1-2
length: 16
CDR3: CASSPFGQGANYGYTF
DNA: TGTGCCAGCTCACCCTTCGGACAGGGGGCTAACTATGGCTACACCTTC

size: .
V: TRBV7-2
D: TRBD1
J: TRBJ2-7
length: 14
CDR3: CASSRDRGDYEQYF
DNA: TGTGCCAGCAGCCGGGACAGGGGAGACTACGAGCAGTACTTC

size: .
V: TRBV6-5
D: .
J: TRBJ1-2
length: 13
CDR3: CASTSGSVYGYTF
DNA: TGTGCCAGCACTTCCGGGTCAGTCTATGGCTACACCTTC

size: .
V: TRBV7-2
D: TRBD1
J: TRBJ2-1
length: 13
CDR3: CASSIDRDNEQFF
DNA: TGTGCCAGCAGCATCGACAGGGACAATGAGCAGTTCTTC

size: .
V: TRBV19
D: TRBD1
J: TRBJ1-5
length: 14
CDR3: CASLRQGTRQPQHF
DNA: TGTGCCAGCCTGCGACAGGGGACGCGACAGCCCCAGCATTTT

size: .
V: TRBV19
D: TRBD2
J: TRBJ2-1
length: 15
CDR3: CASSPAAGVYNEQFF
DNA: TGTGCCAGTAGTCCAGCGGCGGGGGTCTACAATGAGCAGTTCTTC

size: once
V: TRBV6-5
D: .
J: TRBJ2-4
length: 15
CDR3: CASSYSGQRENIQYF
DNA: TGTGCCAGCAGTTACTCGGGCCAGCGGGAAAACATTCAGTACTTC

size: .
V: TRBV19
D: TRBD2
J: TRBJ2-5
length: 16
CDR3: CASSIAVGLIQETQYF
DNA: TGTGCCAGTAGTATTGCAGTGGGACTAATCCAAGAGACCCAGTACTTC

size: .
V: TRBV18
D: TRBD1
J: TRBJ1-2
length: 16
CDR3: CASSTGTGVSVDGYTF
DNA: TGTGCCAGCTCAACCGGGACAGGGGTTTCTGTCGATGGCTACACCTTC

size: once
V: TRBV28
D: TRBD1
J: TRBJ2-5
length: 16
CDR3: CASSRIRDRGRETQYF
DNA: TGTGCCAGCAGCCGAATCCGGGACAGGGGGCGAGAGACCCAGTACTTC

size: .
V: TRBV19
D: TRBD1
J: TRBJ1-1
length: 14
CDR3: CASSIRDRATEAFF
DNA: TGTGCCAGTAGTATACGGGACAGGGCCACTGAAGCTTTCTTT

size: .
V: TRBV7-8
D: TRBD2
J: TRBJ2-7
length: 15
CDR3: CASSLVLAGSYEQYF
DNA: TGTGCCAGCAGCTTAGTACTAGCGGGGTCCTACGAGCAGTACTTC

size: .
V: TRBV7-9
D: TRBD1
J: TRBJ1-5
length: 14
CDR3: CASTRTGINQPQHF
DNA: TGTGCCAGCACACGGACAGGGATAAATCAGCCCCAGCATTTT

size: .
V: TRBV9
D: TRBD2
J: TRBJ2-1
length: 15
CDR3: CASSPRLAGDNEQFF
DNA: TGTGCCAGCAGCCCACGACTAGCGGGAGACAATGAGCAGTTCTTC

size: .
V: TRBV9
D: TRBD2
J: TRBJ2-5
length: 16
CDR3: CASSEGLAGVQETQYF
DNA: TGTGCCAGCAGCGAGGGACTAGCGGGAGTCCAAGAGACCCAGTACTTC

size: .
V: TRBV5-4
D: .
J: TRBJ1-2
length: 14
CDR3: CASGVDGGSGGYTF
DNA: TGTGCCAGCGGCGTCGACGGGGGATCGGGAGGCTACACCTTC

size: .
V: TRBV7-9
D: .
J: TRBJ2-7
length: 13
CDR3: CASSPDRSYEQYF
DNA: TGTGCCAGCAGCCCCGACAGGTCCTACGAGCAGTACTTC

size: .
V: TRBV7-2
D: .
J: TRBJ2-5
length: 12
CDR3: CASSLNRGTQYF
DNA: TGTGCCAGCAGCTTGAATAGAGGGACCCAGTACTTC